What follows are 29 T cell receptor beta chains derived from one specimen sequenced in a study of blood T cell repertoires in COVID-19. The protocol was immunoSEQ multiplex PCR, while the TCRdb copy is restricted to in-frame clones and leaves out a portion. The repertoire has around 150,000 clones, over 65% of them found once; the top ten carry roughly 15%. Sequenced input: peripheral blood. These receptor sequences come from a man in his fifties with acute or convalescent COVID-19.

The rearrangement uses TRBV3-1 (or the pseudogene TRBV3-2) and TRBJ1-2, with 9 bases that match TRBD1. The trim removed 0 bases at V and 4 bases at J, leaving 3 bases unmatched. The CDR3 runs to 15 residues. The V gene's germline CDR1 is LGHDT and CDR2 YNNKEL (reference sequence). CDR3 DNA sequence: TGTGCCAGCAGCCAAGACCGGACAGGGGTCTATGGCTACACCTTC. Amino acids: CASSQDRTGVYGYTF.

This sequence joins TRBV6-5 and TRBJ1-5, with 12 nucleotides matching TRBD1. Trimming cost V 5 bases and J 7 bases; bases outside gene matches: 6. The CDR3 has 15 residues. Germline lookup yields CDR1 MNHEY and CDR2 SVGAGI. CDR3 loop: CASSTGTGGVQPQHF. CDR3 bases: TGTGCCAGCAGTACCGGGACAGGGGGCGTGCAGCCCCAGCATTTT.

The chain uses TRBV12-3 or TRBV12-4 and TRBJ2-5; tentative D call: TRBD2 (6 bases). This CDR3 is built from 13 residues. V lost 6 bases and J 9 bases, leaving 17 bases between the germline ends. The CDR3 DNA reads TGTGCCAGCAGCGGGGGACTCGCGACCCCCCAGTACTTC. Its translation is CASSGGLATPQYF.

The V call is TRBV9, the J call TRBJ2-6; D is unclear. The CDR3 has 14 amino acids. V lost 3 bases to trimming and J lost 0 bases, with 4 bases between them. The V gene's germline CDR1 is SGDLS and CDR2 YYNGEE. This CDR3 is CASSEYSGANVLTF. In DNA, the CDR3 is TGTGCCAGCAGCGAATACTCTGGGGCCAACGTCCTGACTTTC.

This rearrangement joins TRBV25-1 to TRBJ2-5; tentatively, D is TRBD1 (7 bases). The germline CDR1 and CDR2 sequences are MGHDK and SYGVNS. Trimming removed 5 bases at V and 6 bases at J, with 16 bases between. CDR3 size: 14 residues. In nucleotides, the CDR3 is TGTGCCAGCAGTATCGCGGGACAGATAAAGACCCAGTACTTC. Translating it yields CASSIAGQIKTQYF.

The chain links TRBV24-1 to TRBJ2-5; D may be TRBD2 (6 bases). The V gene lost 0 bases and the J gene lost 5 bases, with 9 bases spanning the gap. Germline CDR1 KGHDR, CDR2 SFDVKD. This CDR3 comprises 14 residues. The CDR3 DNA is TGTGCCACCAGTGATTTGCGGGGAGGCGAGACCCAGTACTTC. Encoded protein: CATSDLRGGETQYF.

This clone was counted a single time. The rearrangement uses TRBV5-4 and TRBJ1-2; TRBD1 agrees at 12 bases. The V gene end was trimmed by 1 base and the J gene end by 7 bases; junction bases not matched to a gene: 5. The CDR3 has 15 residues. Germline loops: CDR1 SGHNT, CDR2 YYREEE (reference sequence). The CDR3: CASSLSGTGGSGYTF. The DNA of the CDR3 is TGTGCCAGCAGCTTGTCCGGGACAGGGGGCAGTGGCTACACCTTC.

J is TRBJ2-3 and V is TRBV4-2; 8 positions agree with TRBD2. V lost 3 bases and J lost 0; bases outside the gene matches: 2. The CDR3 consists of 15 residues. CDR1 and CDR2 (germline): LGHNA, YNFKEQ. The CDR3 loop reads CASSQIAGSTDTQYF. In nucleotides, the CDR3 is TGTGCCAGCAGCCAGATAGCGGGGAGCACAGATACGCAGTATTTT.

This chain links TRBV23-1 with TRBJ1-2; D is unresolved. TRBV23-1 is reported as an ORF; its role is uncertain. The germline V and J ends were trimmed by 0 bases and 8 bases, with 19 bases remaining between them. The CDR3 consists of 16 residues. DNA for the CDR3: TGCGCCAGCAGTCAATCCCCAGTCTACAGTTCGTACGGCTACACCTTC. Encoded protein: CASSQSPVYSSYGYTF.

This clone was recorded a few times. The chain links TRBV5-1 to TRBJ2-3, with TRBD2 matching over 12 bases. In germline, CDR1 is SGHRS, CDR2 YFSETQ. Trimming removed 7 bases from V and 3 bases from J; junction bases left unmatched: 3. The CDR3 loop spans 14 amino acids. The CDR3 region has the DNA TGCGCCAGCTCGACTAGCGGGGGAACAGATACGCAGTATTTT. Translated, it gives CASSTSGGTDTQYF.

V and J are TRBV6-1 and TRBJ2-2; perhaps TRBD1 as D (5 bases). Germline V gene sequence: CDR1 MNHNS, CDR2 SASEGT. V shed 2 bases and J shed 9 bases, with 16 bases lying between them. The length of the CDR3 is 15 residues. In DNA form, the CDR3 reads TGTGCCAGCAGTGAATCTTTGCAGGGTATGCGGGAGCTGTTTTTT. This gives the protein CASSESLQGMRELFF.

The rearrangement joins TRBV3-1 (or the pseudogene TRBV3-2) to TRBJ2-7; D gene uncertain. Trimming left V 2 bases short and J 2 bases short, with 7 bases between. Germline V gene data show CDR1 as LGHDT and CDR2 as YNNKEL (reference sequence). There are 13 residues in the CDR3. The CDR3 bases are TGTGCCAGCAGCCAAATTCCTCCCTACGAGCAGTACTTC. This encodes CASSQIPPYEQYF.

The chain couples TRBV19 to TRBJ2-1; a possible D gene is TRBD2 (5 bases). V shed 3 bases and J shed 0 bases, with 15 bases lying between them. The CDR3 length is 17 residues. Per germline, CDR1 LNHDA and CDR2 SQIVND (reference sequence). The CDR3 DNA reads as TGTGCCAGTAGTATCCCCGGGAAGGGTGTCTCCTACAATGAGCAGTTCTTC. It codes for CASSIPGKGVSYNEQFF.

J is TRBJ1-6 and V is TRBV3-1 (or the pseudogene TRBV3-2); possible D gene TRBD1, 5 bases. There are 16 residues in the CDR3. Trimming cost V 1 base and J 7 bases, with 14 bases left between them. The germline gives CDR1 LGHDT, CDR2 YNNKEL (reference sequence). The CDR3, as DNA: TGTGCCAGCAGCCAAGCGGGGGGGGTTGGAAATTCACCCCTCCACTTT. Its protein is CASSQAGGVGNSPLHF.

This clone turned up a few times. The sample carries other DNA sequences with the same CDR3. The chain is built from TRBV18 and TRBJ1-2; D gene unclear. This CDR3 is 13 amino acids long. Per the germline V gene, CDR1 is KGHSH and CDR2 is LQKENI. V lost 2 bases to trimming and J lost 2 bases, with 6 bases between them. The CDR3 DNA reads as TGTGCCAGCTCACCAGGAGGGAACTATGGCTACACCTTC. Translated: CASSPGGNYGYTF.

The count of this clone is one. The CDR3 sequence is CASSAPPGGQGNTIYF. The CDR3, as DNA: TGTGCCAGCAGCGCCCCACCGGGGGGGCAGGGAAACACCATATATTTT. The chain recombines TRBV7-8 with TRBJ1-3; D is perhaps TRBD1 (6 bases). The CDR3 spans 16 residues. Germline V CDR1 and CDR2: SGHVS, FQNEAQ. V lost 5 bases, J lost 4 bases, and 18 bases lay in between.

The chain joins TRBV9 to TRBJ2-5, with 8 nucleotides matching TRBD2. The V and J ends lost 2 bases and 4 bases, in that order; junction bases with no gene match: 7. CDR3 length: 15 residues. The germline V gene encodes CDR1 SGDLS and CDR2 YYNGEE. The CDR3 DNA reads TGTGCCAGCAGCGTGAACGGGGGGGCATCAGAGACCCAGTACTTC. Translating it yields CASSVNGGASETQYF.

The V gene is TRBV6-5, the J gene TRBJ2-1; 10 bases line up with TRBD2. There are 15 residues in the CDR3. V shed 6 bases, J shed 5 bases, and the junction held 7 bases outside the gene matches. Germline CDR1 is MNHEY and CDR2 is SVGAGI. CDR3 DNA sequence: TGTGCCAGCAGAGACCTAGCGGGGGTCGACAATGAGCAGTTCTTC. Translated, it gives CASRDLAGVDNEQFF.

The chain recombines TRBV5-1 with TRBJ1-4, with TRBD1 matching over 7 bases. The CDR3 sequence is 13 residues long. J gave up 6 bases and V 2 bases, and 1 base lay outside the gene matches. The germline V gene encodes CDR1 SGHRS and CDR2 YFSETQ. CDR3 amino acids: CASSFGQDEKLFF. CDR3 nucleotide sequence: TGCGCCAGCAGCTTTGGACAGGATGAAAAACTGTTTTTT.

The chain carries TRBV7-8 and TRBJ2-7; TRBD2 agrees at 9 bases. V lost 5 bases, J lost 4 bases, and 12 bases stayed unmatched. The CDR3 consists of 16 residues. CDR1 and CDR2 from the germline V gene are SGHVS and FQNEAQ. Written as DNA, the CDR3 is TGTGCCAGCAGCGGGGGCCCAGCGGGGGGCGGGTACGAGCAGTACTTC. Amino acids: CASSGGPAGGGYEQYF.

This chain uses TRBV9 with TRBJ1-6; 8 nucleotides line up with TRBD1. In germline, CDR1 is SGDLS, CDR2 YYNGEE. Trimming removed 0 bases from V and 5 bases from J; junction bases left unmatched: 10. The CDR3 is made up of 18 amino acids. The CDR3 reads CASSVGPGTGRDNSPLHF. In nucleotides, the CDR3 is TGTGCCAGCAGCGTAGGGCCCGGGACAGGACGCGATAATTCACCCCTCCACTTT.

The chain combines TRBV29-1 with TRBJ1-1, with D possibly being TRBD1 (5 bases). Looked up from germline, CDR1 is SQVTM and CDR2 is ANQGSEA. CDR3 length equals 14 residues. With 4 bases removed from V and 1 base from J, the gap between germline ends came to 13 bases. CDR3 loop: CSVGTPPGNTEAFF. The CDR3 DNA sequence: TGCAGCGTTGGGACACCACCGGGGAACACTGAAGCTTTCTTT.

The chain employs TRBV5-1 and TRBJ2-3; no firm D call. The CDR3 is 13 residues long. Germline-derived CDR1 and CDR2 are SGHRS and YFSETQ. V shed 1 base and J shed 4 bases, with 7 bases lying between them. The CDR3 DNA is TGCGCCAGCAGCTTGATCCTGTCAGATACGCAGTATTTT. It encodes CASSLILSDTQYF.

This clone was found once. The chain recombines TRBV24-1 with TRBJ1-5; TRBD1 is a possible D gene (5 bases). The CDR3 totals 13 residues. The germline gives CDR1 KGHDR, CDR2 SFDVKD. V was shortened by 3 bases and J by 9 bases, with 11 bases between the two germline ends. The CDR3, as DNA: TGTGCCACCAGTGATCCCGGGACTGGGCCCCAGCATTTT. Amino acids: CATSDPGTGPQHF.

The gene calls are TRBV2 and TRBJ2-7, with a possible D match to TRBD2 (5 bases). The CDR3 consists of 14 residues. V was pared by 7 bases and J by 1 base, with 14 bases between. The germline V gene encodes CDR1 SNHLY and CDR2 FYNNEI. The CDR3 is CASKDGAVSYEQYV. CDR3 in DNA: TGTGCCAGCAAGGATGGAGCGGTTTCCTACGAGCAGTACGTC.

The chain has TRBV24-1 and TRBJ1-4; TRBD1 might be the D (6 bases). From germline, CDR1 is KGHDR and CDR2 SFDVKD. V lost 3 bases and J lost 1, with 11 bases in between. There are 16 residues in the CDR3. The CDR3 here is CATSDARQETNEKLFF. DNA of the CDR3: TGTGCCACCAGTGATGCTAGACAGGAAACTAATGAAAAACTGTTTTTT.

The genes are TRBV14 and TRBJ1-4, with D perhaps TRBD1 (5 bases). Germline CDR1 reads SGHDN; CDR2 reads FVKESK. V was clipped by 5 bases and J by 0 bases, with 13 bases between them. The CDR3 length is 16 residues. CDR3 nucleotide sequence: TGTGCCAGCAGCTCAGGCAGGACAACAACTAATGAAAAACTGTTTTTT. It codes for CASSSGRTTTNEKLFF.

This clone was counted a single time. The gene calls are TRBV21-1 and TRBJ1-5; TRBD1 is the table's D call and was not checked against the DNA. TRBV21-1 represents a pseudogene. The CDR3 has 16 residues. Here the CDR3 reads CASSKALGAINQPQHF. The CDR3 DNA sequence: TGTGCCAGCAGCAAAGCTTTAGGGGCAATCAATCAGCCCCAGCATTTT.

The chain employs TRBV6-8 and TRBJ2-1, with a weak D call TRBD1 (6 bases). Trimming shortened V by 2 bases and J by 4 bases, and 12 bases separated the two germline ends. This CDR3 is 15 amino acids long. CDR1 and CDR2 (germline): MNHGY, SAAAGT. CDR3 in amino acids: CASSYAGAVYNEQFF. Here the CDR3 DNA reads TGTGCCAGCAGTTACGCAGGGGCCGTTTACAATGAGCAGTTCTTC.